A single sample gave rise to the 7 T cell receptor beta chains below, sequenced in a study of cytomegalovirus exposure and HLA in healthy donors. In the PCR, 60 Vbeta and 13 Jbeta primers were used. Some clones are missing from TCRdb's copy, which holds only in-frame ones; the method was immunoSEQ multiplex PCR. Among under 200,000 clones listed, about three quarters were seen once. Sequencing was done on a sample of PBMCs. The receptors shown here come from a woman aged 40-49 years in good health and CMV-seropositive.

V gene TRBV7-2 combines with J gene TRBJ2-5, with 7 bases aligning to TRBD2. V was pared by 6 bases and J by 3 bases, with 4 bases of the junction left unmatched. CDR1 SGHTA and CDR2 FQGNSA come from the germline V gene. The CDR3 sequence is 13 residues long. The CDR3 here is CASRFAGEETQYF. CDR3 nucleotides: TGTGCCAGCAGGTTTGCGGGAGAAGAGACCCAGTACTTC.

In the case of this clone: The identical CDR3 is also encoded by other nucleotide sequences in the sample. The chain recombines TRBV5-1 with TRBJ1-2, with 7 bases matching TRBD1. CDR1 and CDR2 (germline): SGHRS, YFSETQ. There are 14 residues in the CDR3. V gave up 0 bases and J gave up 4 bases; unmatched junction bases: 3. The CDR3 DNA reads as TGCGCCAGCAGCTTGGAACAGGGGACCTATGGCTACACCTTC. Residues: CASSLEQGTYGYTF. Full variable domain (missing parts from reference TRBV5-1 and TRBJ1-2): KAGVTQTPRYLIKTRGQQVTLSCSPISGHRSVSWYQQTPGQGLQFLFEYFSETQRNKGNFPGRFSGRQFSNSRSEMNVSTLELGDSALYLCASSLEQGTYGYTFGSGTRLTVV.

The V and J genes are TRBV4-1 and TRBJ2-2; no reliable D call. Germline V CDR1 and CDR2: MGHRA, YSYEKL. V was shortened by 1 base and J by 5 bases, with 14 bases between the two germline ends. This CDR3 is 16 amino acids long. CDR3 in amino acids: CASSQGQRVRTGELFF. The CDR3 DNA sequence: TGCGCCAGCAGCCAAGGGCAACGGGTTAGGACCGGGGAGCTGTTTTTT.

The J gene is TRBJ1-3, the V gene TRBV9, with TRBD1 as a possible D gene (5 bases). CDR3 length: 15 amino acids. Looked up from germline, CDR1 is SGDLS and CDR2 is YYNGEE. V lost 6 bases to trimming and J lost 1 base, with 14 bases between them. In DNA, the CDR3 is TGTGCCAGCAAAGGGGCAGGGTCGTCTGGAAACACCATATATTTT. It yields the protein CASKGAGSSGNTIYF. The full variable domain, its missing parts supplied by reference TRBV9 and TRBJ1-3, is DSGVTQTPKHLITATGQRVTLRCSPRSGDLSVYWYQQSLDQGLQFLIQYYNGEERAKGNILERFSAQQFPDLHSELNLSSLELGDSALYFCASKGAGSSGNTIYFGEGSWLTVV.

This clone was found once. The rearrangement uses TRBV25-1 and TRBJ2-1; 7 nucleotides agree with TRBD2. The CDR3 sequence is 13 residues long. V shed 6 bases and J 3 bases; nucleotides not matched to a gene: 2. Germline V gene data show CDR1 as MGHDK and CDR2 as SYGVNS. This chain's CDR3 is CASRGEGYNEQFF. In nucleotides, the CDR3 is TGTGCCAGCAGGGGGGAGGGCTACAATGAGCAGTTCTTC.

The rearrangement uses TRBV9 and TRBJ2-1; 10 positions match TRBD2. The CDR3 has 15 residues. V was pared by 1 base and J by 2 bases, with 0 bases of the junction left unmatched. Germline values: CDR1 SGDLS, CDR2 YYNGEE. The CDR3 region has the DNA TGTGCCAGCAGCGTAACTAGCGGGGCCTACAATGAGCAGTTCTTC. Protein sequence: CASSVTSGAYNEQFF.

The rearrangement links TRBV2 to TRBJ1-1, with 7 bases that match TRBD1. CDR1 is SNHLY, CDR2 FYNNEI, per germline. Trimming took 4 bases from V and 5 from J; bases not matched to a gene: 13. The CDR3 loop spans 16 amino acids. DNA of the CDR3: TGTGCCAGCAGTGGGGGAAAAGGACAGGAGGGAACTGAAGCTTTCTTT. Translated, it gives CASSGGKGQEGTEAFF.